Listed below are T cell receptor beta chains from one sample, sequenced in a study of cytomegalovirus exposure and HLA in healthy donors. Only in-frame clones appear in the TCRdb table, and some are missing; sequencing was by immunoSEQ multiplex PCR. The sample holds 150,000 to 200,000 clones, 84% seen once. The specimen was PBMCs. These receptor sequences come from a boy aged 5 to 17 in good health and CMV-seronegative. The CDR3 runs from the conserved cysteine through the conserved F or W. Each record gives: D gene, J gene, clone size, V gene, CDR3 protein, CDR3 DNA. The D gene is left open where the match is weak. The size field is filled for only some rows; it gives once, few, many or a size class.

TRBD1	TRBJ1-2	-	TRBV6-5	CASSYATGTWYGYTF	TGTGCCAGCAGTTACGCGACAGGGACTTGGTATGGCTACACCTTC
TRBD2	TRBJ2-1	-	TRBV7-3	CASSLKGSAGAPYNEQFF	TGTGCCAGCAGCTTAAAGGGTTCAGCGGGGGCCCCCTACAATGAGCAGTTCTTC
TRBD1	TRBJ1-1	-	TRBV5-4	CASSLVGGPEAFF	TGTGCCAGCAGCTTGGTAGGGGGCCCTGAAGCTTTCTTT
-	TRBJ2-3	-	TRBV2	CASITRDTQYF	TGTGCCAGCATTACACGAGATACGCAGTATTTT
-	TRBJ2-1	-	TRBV7-3	CASKLAGANEQFF	TGTGCCAGCAAGTTGGCAGGGGCAAATGAGCAGTTCTTC
-	TRBJ1-4	few	TRBV10-3	CAISESEGSIEKLFF	TGTGCCATCAGTGAGTCTGAGGGCTCGATTGAAAAACTGTTTTTT
-	TRBJ2-5	-	TRBV13	CASSRYRGEGETQYF	TGTGCCAGCAGCCGCTACAGGGGGGAGGGAGAGACCCAGTACTTC
-	TRBJ2-7	-	TRBV30	CAWEQSYEQYF	TGTGCCTGGGAACAGAGTTACGAGCAGTACTTC
TRBD2	TRBJ2-7	-	TRBV6-6	CVIGRVAYEQYF	TGTGTCATCGGGAGGGTTGCCTACGAGCAGTACTTC
-	TRBJ1-3	-	TRBV6-5	CASSYSAGIPGNTIYF	TGTGCCAGCAGTTACTCGGCGGGGATACCTGGAAACACCATATATTTT
-	TRBJ2-1	-	TRBV6-1	CASRVSPTYNEQFF	TGTGCCAGCAGGGTAAGCCCCACCTACAATGAGCAGTTCTTC
-	TRBJ1-1	-	TRBV2	CASSKGLTEAFF	TGTGCCAGCAGTAAAGGTCTCACTGAAGCTTTCTTT
TRBD1	TRBJ1-1	once	TRBV9	CASSEGTGIGVTEAFF	TGTGCCAGCAGCGAGGGGACAGGGATTGGGGTCACTGAAGCTTTCTTT
TRBD1	TRBJ1-4	-	TRBV30	CAWSGGQSNEKLFF	TGTGCCTGGAGTGGGGGACAGAGTAATGAAAAACTGTTTTTT